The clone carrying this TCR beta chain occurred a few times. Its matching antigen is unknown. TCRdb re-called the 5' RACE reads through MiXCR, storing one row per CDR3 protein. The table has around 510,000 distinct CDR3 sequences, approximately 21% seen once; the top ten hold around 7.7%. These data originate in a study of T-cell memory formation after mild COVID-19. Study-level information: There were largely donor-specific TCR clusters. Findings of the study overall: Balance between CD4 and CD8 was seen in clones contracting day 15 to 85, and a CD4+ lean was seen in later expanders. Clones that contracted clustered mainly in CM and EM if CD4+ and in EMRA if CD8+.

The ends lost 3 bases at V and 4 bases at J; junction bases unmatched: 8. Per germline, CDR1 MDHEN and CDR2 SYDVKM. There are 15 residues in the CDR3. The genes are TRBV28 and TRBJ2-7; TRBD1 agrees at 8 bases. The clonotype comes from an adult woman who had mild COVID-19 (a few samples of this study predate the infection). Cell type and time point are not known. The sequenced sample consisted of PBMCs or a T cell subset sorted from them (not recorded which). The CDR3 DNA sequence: TGTGCCAGCAGTTTTCAGGGGGCGTCATCATACGAGCAGTACTTC. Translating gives CASSFQGASSYEQYF.